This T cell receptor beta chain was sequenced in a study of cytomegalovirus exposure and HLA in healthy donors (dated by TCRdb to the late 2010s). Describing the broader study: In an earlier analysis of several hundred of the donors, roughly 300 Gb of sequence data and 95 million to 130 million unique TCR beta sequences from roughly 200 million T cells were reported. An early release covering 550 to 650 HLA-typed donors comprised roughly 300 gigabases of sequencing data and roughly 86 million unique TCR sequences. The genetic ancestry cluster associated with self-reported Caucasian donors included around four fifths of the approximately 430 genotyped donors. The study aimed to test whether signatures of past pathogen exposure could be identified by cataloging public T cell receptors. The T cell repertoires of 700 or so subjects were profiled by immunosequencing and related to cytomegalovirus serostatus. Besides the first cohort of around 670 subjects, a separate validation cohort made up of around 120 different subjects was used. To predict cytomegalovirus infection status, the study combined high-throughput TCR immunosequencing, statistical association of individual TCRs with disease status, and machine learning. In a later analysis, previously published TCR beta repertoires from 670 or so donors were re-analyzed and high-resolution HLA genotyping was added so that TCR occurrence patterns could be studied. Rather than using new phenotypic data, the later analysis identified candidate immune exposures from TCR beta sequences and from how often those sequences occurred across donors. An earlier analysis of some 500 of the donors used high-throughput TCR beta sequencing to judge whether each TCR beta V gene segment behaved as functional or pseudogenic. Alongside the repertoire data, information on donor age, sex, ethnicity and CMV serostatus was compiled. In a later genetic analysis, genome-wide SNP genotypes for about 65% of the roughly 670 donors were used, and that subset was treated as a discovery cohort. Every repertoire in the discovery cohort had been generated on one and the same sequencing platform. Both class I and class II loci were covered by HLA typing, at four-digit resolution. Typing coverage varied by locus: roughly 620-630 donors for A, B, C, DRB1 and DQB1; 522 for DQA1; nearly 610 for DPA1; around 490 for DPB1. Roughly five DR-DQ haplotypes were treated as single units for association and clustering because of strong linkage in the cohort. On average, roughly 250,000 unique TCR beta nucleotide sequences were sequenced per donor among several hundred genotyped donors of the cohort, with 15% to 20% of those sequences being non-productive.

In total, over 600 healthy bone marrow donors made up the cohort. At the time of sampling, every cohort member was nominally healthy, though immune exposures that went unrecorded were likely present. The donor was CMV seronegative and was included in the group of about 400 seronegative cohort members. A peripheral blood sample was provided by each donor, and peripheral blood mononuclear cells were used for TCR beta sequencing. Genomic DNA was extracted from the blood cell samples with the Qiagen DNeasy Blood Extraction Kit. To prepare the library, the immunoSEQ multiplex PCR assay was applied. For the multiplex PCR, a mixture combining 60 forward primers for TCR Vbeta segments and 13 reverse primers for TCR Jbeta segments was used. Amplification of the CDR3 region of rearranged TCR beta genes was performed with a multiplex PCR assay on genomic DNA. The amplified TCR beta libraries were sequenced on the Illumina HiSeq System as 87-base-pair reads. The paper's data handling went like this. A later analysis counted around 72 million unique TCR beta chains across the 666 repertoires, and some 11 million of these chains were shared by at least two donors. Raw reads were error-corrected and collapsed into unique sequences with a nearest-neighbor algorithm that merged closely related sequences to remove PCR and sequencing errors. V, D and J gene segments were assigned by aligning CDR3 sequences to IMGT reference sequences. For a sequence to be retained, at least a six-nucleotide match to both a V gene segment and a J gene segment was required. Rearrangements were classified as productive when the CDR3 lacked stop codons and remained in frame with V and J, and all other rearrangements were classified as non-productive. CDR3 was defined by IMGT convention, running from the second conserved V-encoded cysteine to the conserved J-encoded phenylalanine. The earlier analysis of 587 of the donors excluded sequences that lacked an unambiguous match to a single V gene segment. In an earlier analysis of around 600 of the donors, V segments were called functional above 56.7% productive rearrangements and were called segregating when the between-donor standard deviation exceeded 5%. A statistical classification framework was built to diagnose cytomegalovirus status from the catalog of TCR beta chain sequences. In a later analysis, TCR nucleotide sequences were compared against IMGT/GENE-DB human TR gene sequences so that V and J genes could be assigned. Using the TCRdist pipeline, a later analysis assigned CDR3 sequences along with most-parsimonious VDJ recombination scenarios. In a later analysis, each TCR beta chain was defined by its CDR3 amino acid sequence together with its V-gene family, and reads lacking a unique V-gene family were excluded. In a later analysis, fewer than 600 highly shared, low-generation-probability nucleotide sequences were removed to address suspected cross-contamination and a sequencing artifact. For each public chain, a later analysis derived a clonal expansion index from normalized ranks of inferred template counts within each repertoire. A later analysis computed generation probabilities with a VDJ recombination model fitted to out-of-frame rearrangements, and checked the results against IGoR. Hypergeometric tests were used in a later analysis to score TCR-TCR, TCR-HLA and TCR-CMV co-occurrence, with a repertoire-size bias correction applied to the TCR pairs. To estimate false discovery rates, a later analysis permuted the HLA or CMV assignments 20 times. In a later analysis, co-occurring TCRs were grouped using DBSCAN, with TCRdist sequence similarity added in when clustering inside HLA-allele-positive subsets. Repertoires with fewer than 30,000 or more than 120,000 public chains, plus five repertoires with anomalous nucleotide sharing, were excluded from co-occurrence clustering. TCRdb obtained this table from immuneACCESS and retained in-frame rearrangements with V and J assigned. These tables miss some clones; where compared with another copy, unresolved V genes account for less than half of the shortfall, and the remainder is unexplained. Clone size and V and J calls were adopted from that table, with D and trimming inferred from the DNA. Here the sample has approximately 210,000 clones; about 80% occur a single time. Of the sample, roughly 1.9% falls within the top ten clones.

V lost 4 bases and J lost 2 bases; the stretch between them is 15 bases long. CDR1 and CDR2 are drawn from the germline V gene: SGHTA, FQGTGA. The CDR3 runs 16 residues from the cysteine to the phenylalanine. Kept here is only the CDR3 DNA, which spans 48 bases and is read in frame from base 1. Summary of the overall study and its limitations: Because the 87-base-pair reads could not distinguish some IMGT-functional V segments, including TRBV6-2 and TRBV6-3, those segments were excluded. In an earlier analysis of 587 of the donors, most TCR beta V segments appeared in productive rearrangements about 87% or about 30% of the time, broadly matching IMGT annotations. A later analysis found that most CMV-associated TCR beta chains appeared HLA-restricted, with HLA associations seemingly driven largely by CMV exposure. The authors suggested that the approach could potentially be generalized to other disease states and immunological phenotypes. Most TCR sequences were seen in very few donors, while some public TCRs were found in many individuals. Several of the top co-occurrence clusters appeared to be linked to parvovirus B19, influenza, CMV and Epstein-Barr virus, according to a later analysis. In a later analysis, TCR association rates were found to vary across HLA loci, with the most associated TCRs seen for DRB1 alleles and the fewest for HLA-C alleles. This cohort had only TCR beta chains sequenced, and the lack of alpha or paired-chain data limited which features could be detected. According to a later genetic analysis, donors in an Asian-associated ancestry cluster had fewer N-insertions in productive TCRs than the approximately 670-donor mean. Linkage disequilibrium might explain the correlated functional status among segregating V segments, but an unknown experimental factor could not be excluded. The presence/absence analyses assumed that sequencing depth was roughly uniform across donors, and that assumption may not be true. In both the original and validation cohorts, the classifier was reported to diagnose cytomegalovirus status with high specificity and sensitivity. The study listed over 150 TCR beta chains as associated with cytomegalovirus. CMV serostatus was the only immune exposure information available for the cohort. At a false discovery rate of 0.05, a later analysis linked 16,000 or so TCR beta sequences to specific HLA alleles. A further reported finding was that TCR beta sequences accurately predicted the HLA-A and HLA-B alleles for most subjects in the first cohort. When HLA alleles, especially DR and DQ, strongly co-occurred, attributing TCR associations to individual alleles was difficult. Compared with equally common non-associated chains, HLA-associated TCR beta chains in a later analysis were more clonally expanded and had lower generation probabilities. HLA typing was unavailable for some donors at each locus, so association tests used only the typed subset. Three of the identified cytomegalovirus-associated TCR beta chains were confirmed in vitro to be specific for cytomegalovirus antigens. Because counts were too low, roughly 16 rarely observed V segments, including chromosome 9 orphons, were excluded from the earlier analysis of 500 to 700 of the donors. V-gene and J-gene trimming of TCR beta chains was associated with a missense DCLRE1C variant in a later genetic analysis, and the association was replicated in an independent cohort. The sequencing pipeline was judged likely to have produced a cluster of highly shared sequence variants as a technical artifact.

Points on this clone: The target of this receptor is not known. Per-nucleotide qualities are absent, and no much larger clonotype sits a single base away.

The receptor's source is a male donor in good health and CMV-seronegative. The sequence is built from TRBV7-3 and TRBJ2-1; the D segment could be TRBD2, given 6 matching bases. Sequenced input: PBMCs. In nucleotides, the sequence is TGTGCCAGCAGCTCATTGGGCGGAGGGACCTACAATGAGCAGTTCTTC. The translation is CASSSLGGGTYNEQFF.